These 27 T cell receptor beta chains were all obtained from the same sample, sequenced in a study of blood T cell repertoires in COVID-19. Sequenced by immunoSEQ multiplex PCR; TCRdb stores in-frame clones only, minus some. The table shows roughly 180,000 clones, with over 70% occurring only once. The sequencing input was PBMCs or T cells enriched from blood (not recorded which). All receptors come from a woman aged 40 to 50 with acute COVID-19.

The chain uses TRBV11-1 and TRBJ2-5; 8 bases agree with TRBD1. Per the germline V gene, CDR1 is SGHAT and CDR2 is FQDESV (reference sequence). The length of the CDR3 is 14 residues. V dropped 4 bases and J dropped 3; count of bases not matched to a gene: 4. The CDR3 loop is CASSSWTGKETQYF. The CDR3, as DNA: TGTGCCAGCAGCTCTTGGACAGGGAAAGAGACCCAGTACTTC. The whole variable domain, filled in from reference TRBV11-1 and TRBJ2-5, reads EAEVAQSPRYKITEKSQAVAFWCDPISGHATLYWYRQILGQGPELLVQFQDESVVDDSQLPKDRFSAERLKGVDSTLKIQPAELGDSAMYLCASSSWTGKETQYFGPGTRLLVL.

V gene TRBV19 combines with J gene TRBJ2-5, with 9 bases aligning to TRBD1. V dropped 6 bases and J dropped 4; count of bases not matched to a gene: 6. Germline CDR1 and CDR2: LNHDA and SQIVND (reference sequence). This CDR3 is built from 14 residues. The CDR3 region is CASRNRGRGETQYF. Here the CDR3 DNA reads TGTGCCAGTAGGAACAGGGGGCGCGGAGAGACCCAGTACTTC.

In this sample, this clone turned up many times. The V and J genes are TRBV6-5 and TRBJ2-1; D gene unclear. V gave up 7 bases and J gave up 5 bases, with 15 bases separating them. The CDR3 covers 14 residues. Germline V gene lookup returns CDR1 MNHEY and CDR2 SVGAGI. In DNA form, the CDR3 reads TGTGCCAGCAACGCCCTGGAGAGCCACAATGAGCAGTTCTTC. Translating gives CASNALESHNEQFF.

V gene TRBV2 combines with J gene TRBJ2-7; D not resolved. V was shortened by 2 bases and J by 7 bases, with 12 bases between the two germline ends. The germline V gene encodes CDR1 SNHLY and CDR2 FYNNEI. The CDR3 length is 13 residues. CDR3 protein: CASSETWAREQYV. In nucleotides, the CDR3 is TGTGCCAGCAGTGAAACCTGGGCCCGAGAGCAGTACGTC.

V is TRBV18 and J is TRBJ2-1, with D perhaps matching TRBD1 (6 bases). Per germline, CDR1 KGHSH and CDR2 LQKENI. Trimming took off 3 bases at V and 8 bases at J, with 20 bases between the two ends. The length of the CDR3 is 16 residues. The CDR3 is CASSPGWGQGRDEQFF. DNA of the CDR3: TGTGCCAGCTCACCCGGGTGGGGCCAGGGGCGCGATGAGCAGTTCTTC.

The chain has TRBV3-1 (or the pseudogene TRBV3-2) and TRBJ2-1; TRBD2 matches 7 bases. Germline lookup yields CDR1 LGHDT and CDR2 YNNKEL (reference sequence). The CDR3 is 16 residues long. With V trimmed by 0 bases and J by 3 bases, 5 bases remained unmatched. CDR3 loop: CASSQDPLAVYNEQFF. The CDR3 DNA reads as TGTGCCAGCAGCCAAGATCCCCTAGCGGTCTACAATGAGCAGTTCTTC.

The chain couples TRBV7-3 to TRBJ2-1; no clear D. The CDR3 covers 13 residues. With 2 bases removed from V and 7 bases from J, the gap between germline ends came to 9 bases. Germline V gene sequence: CDR1 SGHTA, CDR2 FQGTGA. The CDR3 DNA sequence: TGTGCCAGCAGCTTATCGTCTCAGAATGAGCAGTTCTTC. It translates to CASSLSSQNEQFF.

With regard to this clone: Other DNA sequences in the same sample also yield this CDR3. The chain is built from TRBV4-1 and TRBJ2-5; D is possibly TRBD1 (5 bases). The CDR3 length is 13 residues. CDR1 is MGHRA, CDR2 YSYEKL, per germline. V shed 2 bases and J shed 2 bases, with 6 bases lying between them. CDR3 protein: CASSQRGQETQYF. Written as DNA, the CDR3 is TGCGCCAGCAGCCAAAGGGGACAAGAGACCCAGTACTTC.

The chain joins TRBV4-2 to TRBJ2-7; 10 nucleotides agree with TRBD2. V was clipped by 2 bases and J by 2 bases; unmatched bases: 6. Germline lookup yields CDR1 LGHNA and CDR2 YNFKEQ. The CDR3 loop spans 16 amino acids. The CDR3 sequence is CASSQQGLAGAYEQYF. CDR3 nucleotides: TGTGCCAGCAGCCAACAGGGGCTAGCGGGAGCCTACGAGCAGTACTTC.

Remarks on this clone: Germline and junction disagree at one end, which may indicate a read error. The genes are TRBV7-7 and TRBJ2-5, with D unresolved. The CDR3 consists of 15 residues. Germline V gene lookup returns CDR1 SSHAT and CDR2 FNYEAQ (reference sequence). The CDR3 DNA is TGTGCTAGCAGCACCGGGTTAAATCCGGGAGAGACCCAGTACTTC. This sequence encodes CASSTGLNPGETQYF.

This clone was counted a single time. V and J are TRBV27 and TRBJ1-1; tentative D call: TRBD1 (6 bases). The CDR3 consists of 13 residues. Germline loops: CDR1 MNHEY, CDR2 SMNVEV (reference sequence). V shed 4 bases and J shed 8 bases, with 14 bases lying between them. The CDR3: CASSSWGGNEAFF. The CDR3 nucleotides read TGTGCCAGCAGTTCCTGGGGGGGCAACGAAGCTTTCTTT.

This chain links TRBV18 with TRBJ1-1; tentatively, D is TRBD1 (5 bases). Germline V gene lookup returns CDR1 KGHSH and CDR2 LQKENI. The CDR3 length is 15 residues. V gave up 3 bases and J gave up 1 base, with 12 bases separating them. The CDR3 loop is CASSPGLTGNTEAFF. As DNA, the CDR3 is TGTGCCAGCTCACCGGGACTCACAGGGAACACTGAAGCTTTCTTT. The whole variable domain, remainder taken from reference TRBV18 and TRBJ1-1, is NAGVMQNPRHLVRRRGQEARLRCSPMKGHSHVYWYRQLPEEGLKFMVYLQKENIIDESGMPKERFSAEFPKEGPSILRIQQVVRGDSAAYFCASSPGLTGNTEAFFGQGTRLTVV.

A few counts support this clone. This chain joins TRBV6-5 and TRBJ2-1; TRBD2 matches 8 bases. CDR1 and CDR2 (germline): MNHEY, SVGAGI. The CDR3 is made up of 15 amino acids. The J segment lost 3 bases and the V segment lost 2 bases, leaving 3 bases of the junction unmatched. The CDR3 bases are TGTGCCAGCAGTTACAGAGCGGGAGACTACAATGAGCAGTTCTTC. Residues: CASSYRAGDYNEQFF.

This clone was observed many times. This chain joins TRBV14 and TRBJ2-3; weak D call: TRBD2 (6 bases). The V gene lost 0 bases and the J gene lost 0 bases, with 22 bases spanning the gap. Germline V gene sequence: CDR1 SGHDN, CDR2 FVKESK. The CDR3 spans 20 residues. The CDR3 is CASSQDLPDLGGVSTDTQYF. CDR3 sequence (DNA): TGTGCCAGCAGCCAAGATCTTCCGGACCTCGGGGGAGTTAGCACAGATACGCAGTATTTT. The whole variable domain, remainder taken from reference TRBV14 and TRBJ2-3, is EAGVTQFPSHSVIEKGQTVTLRCDPISGHDNLYWYRRVMGKEIKFLLHFVKESKQDESGMPNNRFLAERTGGTYSTLKVQPAELEDSGVYFCASSQDLPDLGGVSTDTQYFGPGTRLTVL.

The chain employs TRBV7-3 and TRBJ1-1; tentatively, D is TRBD1 (5 bases). The CDR3 has 13 residues. The germline gives CDR1 SGHTA, CDR2 FQGTGA. Trimming stripped 5 bases from V and 1 base from J, with 8 bases between. The CDR3 nucleotides read TGTGCCAGCAGCCGACAGCCGAACACTGAAGCTTTCTTT. This codes for CASSRQPNTEAFF.

In its sample, this clone was seen a few times. J is TRBJ1-6 and V is TRBV6-2 or TRBV6-3, with D possibly matching TRBD1 (6 bases). Germline-derived CDR1 and CDR2 are MNHEY and SVGEGT. Trimming pared 6 bases from V and 7 bases from J, leaving 22 bases between. CDR3 size: 17 residues. The DNA of the CDR3 is TGTGCCAGCAGCCCTCTTTTAGCAGGGGAAGGGAATTCACCCCTCCACTTT. This encodes CASSPLLAGEGNSPLHF.

The chain links TRBV28 to TRBJ1-4, with D perhaps matching TRBD1 (5 bases). Germline CDR1 reads MDHEN; CDR2 reads SYDVKM. V was pared by 6 bases and J by 7 bases, with 21 bases between. The CDR3 runs 16 residues. The CDR3 is CASRDPSQGRSEKLFF. The CDR3 nucleotides read TGTGCCAGCAGAGACCCTTCCCAGGGAAGGAGTGAAAAACTGTTTTTT.

The V gene is TRBV28, the J gene TRBJ2-5, with no clear D. This CDR3 is built from 14 residues. Germline V gene lookup returns CDR1 MDHEN and CDR2 SYDVKM. V gave up 4 bases and J gave up 7 bases, with 16 bases separating them. The CDR3 spells CASSSRYNVRTQYF. The DNA of the CDR3 is TGTGCCAGCAGTTCCCGCTATAATGTACGGACCCAGTACTTC.

The V call is TRBV11-2, the J call TRBJ1-5; no firm D call. Germline V gene lookup returns CDR1 SGHAT and CDR2 FQNNGV. With 5 bases removed from V and 4 bases from J, the gap between germline ends came to 15 bases. The CDR3 runs to 15 residues. The CDR3 reads CASSPSAGLNQPQHF. In DNA, the CDR3 is TGTGCCAGCAGCCCTAGTGCGGGTTTGAATCAGCCCCAGCATTTT. Filled out from reference TRBV11-2 and TRBJ1-5, the complete variable domain reads EAGVAQSPRYKIIEKRQSVAFWCNPISGHATLYWYQQILGQGPKLLIQFQNNGVVDDSQLPKDRFSAERLKGVDSTLKIQPAKLEDSAVYLCASSPSAGLNQPQHFGDGTRLSIL.

V gene TRBV19 combines with J gene TRBJ2-5, with D possibly matching TRBD2 (5 bases). The CDR3 totals 17 residues. Germline V gene sequence: CDR1 LNHDA, CDR2 SQIVND (reference sequence). The V end lost 5 bases, the J end lost 1 base, and 20 bases lay between the germline ends. The CDR3 here is CASSWQFVPGLQETQYF. The CDR3 DNA reads as TGTGCCAGTAGTTGGCAGTTTGTTCCCGGACTCCAAGAGACCCAGTACTTC. The complete variable domain, with remaining parts taken from reference TRBV19 and TRBJ2-5, reads DGGITQSPKYLFRKEGQNVTLSCEQNLNHDAMYWYRQDPGQGLRLIYYSQIVNDFQKGDIAEGYSVSREKKESFPLTVTSAQKNPTAFYLCASSWQFVPGLQETQYFGPGTRLLVL.

The rearrangement uses TRBV4-2 and TRBJ2-4, with TRBD2 identical over 8 bases. The CDR3 is 15 residues long. V shed 1 base and J 8 bases; nucleotides not matched to a gene: 7. Looked up from germline, CDR1 is LGHNA and CDR2 is YNFKEQ. CDR3 coding DNA: TGTGCCAGCAGCCAAGTATCGGGAGGGAAGGACATTCAGTACTTC. Protein sequence: CASSQVSGGKDIQYF.

This chain connects TRBV9 to TRBJ2-1; 11 bases fit TRBD2. Germline CDR1 reads SGDLS; CDR2 reads YYNGEE. V shed 4 bases, J shed 4 bases, and the junction held 7 bases outside the gene matches. The CDR3 sequence is 16 residues long. The CDR3 here is CASSSRLAGRYNEQFF. As DNA, the CDR3 is TGTGCCAGCAGCTCACGACTAGCGGGGAGGTACAATGAGCAGTTCTTC.

The gene calls are TRBV6-5 and TRBJ2-7, with TRBD1 matching 7 bases. V gave up 5 bases and J gave up 7 bases; unmatched junction bases: 8. Germline CDR1 MNHEY, CDR2 SVGAGI. This CDR3 contains 13 residues. The CDR3 spells CASSNNRGGEQYF. The CDR3 DNA reads as TGTGCCAGCAGTAACAACAGGGGTGGGGAGCAGTACTTC.

The V and J genes are TRBV18 and TRBJ1-6, with 7 bases identical to TRBD1. The CDR3 consists of 15 residues. The V segment lost 2 bases and the J segment 4 bases; nucleotides outside the gene matches: 2. In germline, CDR1 is KGHSH, CDR2 LQKENI. CDR3 loop: CASSPTTGYNSPLHF. The CDR3 DNA sequence: TGTGCCAGCTCACCAACGACAGGGTATAATTCACCCCTCCACTTT.

This chain connects TRBV11-3 to TRBJ1-1, with 9 bases aligning to TRBD1. The ends lost 5 bases at V and 1 base at J; junction bases unmatched: 5. The V gene's germline CDR1 is SGHNT and CDR2 YENEEA. This CDR3 region has 15 residues. For the CDR3, the DNA is TGTGCCAGCAGCCAGGGACAGGGTGAGAACACTGAAGCTTTCTTT. Translation: CASSQGQGENTEAFF.

CDR3 DNA: TGTGCCAGCAGTTTCCATATGGGGCATGGGACCGGGGAGCTGTTTTTT. Translating it yields CASSFHMGHGTGELFF. The J gene is TRBJ2-2, the V gene TRBV28, with D tentatively TRBD1 (5 bases). CDR3 length equals 16 residues. V was trimmed by 3 bases and J by 5 bases, leaving 16 bases between them. CDR1 is MDHEN and CDR2 is SYDVKM in the germline V gene.

This clone was seen many times. This chain links TRBV5-1 with TRBJ1-6, with TRBD1 as a possible D gene (5 bases). V was trimmed by 0 bases and J by 8 bases, leaving 12 bases between them. Germline CDR1 and CDR2: SGHRS and YFSETQ. The CDR3 has 15 amino acids. The CDR3 DNA reads as TGCGCCAGCAGCTTGGCCCTTAGGGGCTATTCACCCCTCCACTTT. It translates to CASSLALRGYSPLHF.